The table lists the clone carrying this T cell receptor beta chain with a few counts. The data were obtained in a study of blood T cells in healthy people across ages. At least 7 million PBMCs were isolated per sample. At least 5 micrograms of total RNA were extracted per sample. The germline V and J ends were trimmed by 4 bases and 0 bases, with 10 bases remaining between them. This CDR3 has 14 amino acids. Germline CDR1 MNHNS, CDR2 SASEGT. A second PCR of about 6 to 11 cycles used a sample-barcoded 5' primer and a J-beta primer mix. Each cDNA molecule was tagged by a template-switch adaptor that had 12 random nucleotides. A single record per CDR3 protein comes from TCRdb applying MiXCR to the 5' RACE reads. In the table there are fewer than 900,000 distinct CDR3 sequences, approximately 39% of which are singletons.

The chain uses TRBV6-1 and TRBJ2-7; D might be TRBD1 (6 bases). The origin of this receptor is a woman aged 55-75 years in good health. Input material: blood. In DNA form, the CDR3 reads TGTGCCAGCAGTGTTGAGGACAGCTCCTACGAGCAGTACTTC. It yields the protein CASSVEDSSYEQYF.